The next 6 T cell receptor beta chains were all read from a single sample in a study of T cells in Graves' hyperthyroidism and ophthalmopathy. The investigators amplified TCR beta CDR3 regions from RNA transcripts. TCR CDR3 underwent first-round RT-PCR with the HTBI primer set. TCRdb called the multiplex PCR reads again in MiXCR, with one record for every CDR3 protein. The repertoire consists of roughly 560,000 distinct CDR3 sequences, with approximately 15% occurring once and the leading ten covering over 3.5%. Sequencing was performed on blood. Receptors originate from a woman in her thirties or forties with Graves' ophthalmopathy.

This clonotype appeared a few times. The CDR3 nucleotides read TGTGCCAGCAGCATTTTCGAAAGGAACACTGAAGCTTTCTTT. This gives the protein CASSIFERNTEAFF. V gene TRBV12-3 or TRBV12-4 combines with J gene TRBJ1-1; D gene ambiguous. This CDR3 comprises 14 residues. Trimming removed 6 bases at V and 1 base at J, with 12 bases between.

The chain uses TRBV7-2 and TRBJ1-5; no firm D call. The CDR3 totals 13 residues. V was shortened by 2 bases and J by 5 bases, with 7 bases between the two germline ends. The germline gives CDR1 SGHTA, CDR2 FQGNSA. This CDR3 is CASSLSGYQPQHF. Here the CDR3 DNA reads TGTGCCAGCAGCTTATCTGGGTATCAGCCCCAGCATTTT.

This clonotype was recorded a few times. The chain is built from TRBV4-1 and TRBJ2-7, with D perhaps TRBD2 (6 bases). V shed 4 bases and J shed 4 bases, with 14 bases lying between them. Germline CDR1 MGHRA, CDR2 YSYEKL. CDR3 length equals 14 residues. The DNA of the CDR3 is TGCGCCAGCAGCCCTCTGCAGGGAGGATACGAGCAGTACTTC. Translated: CASSPLQGGYEQYF.

The CDR3 nucleotides are TGCAGTGCTAGAACAGGGGAGGGTTCACCCCTCCACTTT. This gives the protein CSARTGEGSPLHF. V is TRBV20-1 and J is TRBJ1-6; 7 bases are a match to TRBD1. V gave up 2 bases and J gave up 9 bases; unmatched junction bases: 4. Germline V gene lookup returns CDR1 DFQATT and CDR2 SNEGSKA (reference sequence). This CDR3 has 13 residues.

This clonotype was observed at least ten times. The genes are TRBV7-9 and TRBJ2-5, with no clear D. From germline, CDR1 is SEHNR and CDR2 FQNEAQ (reference sequence). Trimming removed 6 bases from V and 3 bases from J, with 8 bases in between. This CDR3 has 12 residues. The CDR3 DNA is TGTGCCAGCAGAGAGATAAAAGAGACCCAGTACTTC. Its protein is CASREIKETQYF.

This clonotype appeared many times. This chain connects TRBV6-2 or TRBV6-3 to TRBJ2-2, with 7 nucleotides matching TRBD2. This CDR3 is 16 amino acids long. Trimming at V came to 0 bases and at J to 0 bases, leaving 1 base not matched to a gene. Germline V gene data show CDR1 as MNHEY and CDR2 as SVGEGT. The DNA of the CDR3 is TGTGCCAGCAGTTACTCGAGCGGGACGAACACCGGGGAGCTGTTTTTT. Translating gives CASSYSSGTNTGELFF.